The 20 T cell receptor beta chains in this list originate from one sample, sequenced in a study of regulatory T cells in long-lasting Graves disease. Time point indicated: newly diagnosed GD, antithyroid drugs for less than 3 months. Extracted RNA from PBMCs served as the source of the TCR library. Library construction for TCR beta used iRepertoire HTBI primers and Arm-PCR of CDR3 regions. MiXCR, applied by TCRdb to the multiplex PCR reads, yields one record per CDR3 protein. The sample includes some 410,000 distinct CDR3 sequences, less than 20% of them seen just once. This sample was also put to use in a study of T cells in Graves' hyperthyroidism and ophthalmopathy.

This specimen consisted of peripheral blood mononuclear cells (PBMCs), obtained at new diagnosis, from a patient treated with antithyroid drugs. These receptor sequences come from a woman in her thirties with Graves disease.

About this clonotype itself: A junction boundary mismatches the germline segment, possibly from a read error. This chain uses TRBV30 with TRBJ2-3; D may be TRBD2 (7 bases). Germline V gene sequence: CDR1 GTSNPN, CDR2 SVGIG (reference sequence). This CDR3 is built from 18 residues. CDR3 protein: CTWGRLGGATFGTDTQYF. CDR3 nucleotide sequence: TGTACCTGGGGGCGCCTGGGAGGGGCCACCTTCGGCACAGATACGCAGTATTTT.

As DNA, the CDR3 is TGTGCCAGCCCCGGGACTAGCCTCTCCTACAATGAGCAGTTCTTC. It is translated as CASPGTSLSYNEQFF. The V call is TRBV19, the J call TRBJ2-1; the match to TRBD2 covers 9 bases. Germline V CDR1 and CDR2: LNHDA, SQIVND (reference sequence). Germline trimming cut 9 bases from V and 0 bases from J; bases unmatched to any gene: 6. The CDR3 runs to 15 residues. The entire variable domain, with the rest obtained from reference TRBV19 and TRBJ2-1, is as follows: DGGITQSPKYLFRKEGQNVTLSCEQNLNHDAMYWYRQDPGQGLRLIYYSQIVNDFQKGDIAEGYSVSREKKESFPLTVTSAQKNPTAFYLCASPGTSLSYNEQFFGPGTRLTVL.

This clonotype was observed a handful of times. This sequence joins TRBV7-9 and TRBJ2-7; 8 nucleotides line up with TRBD2. V lost 5 bases, J lost 3 bases, and 24 bases stayed unmatched. Looked up from germline, CDR1 is SEHNR and CDR2 is FQNEAQ (reference sequence). The CDR3 runs to 20 residues. CDR3 loop: CASSRPQLGLAMDYYYEQYF. CDR3 sequence (DNA): TGTGCCAGCAGCCGACCACAACTAGGACTAGCCATGGACTACTACTACGAGCAGTACTTC.

In its sample, this clonotype was seen many times. The CDR3 nucleotides are TGTGCCAGCAGCAGGATAAGGGACAGGGGTTCACCCCTCCACTTT. Translation gives CASSRIRDRGSPLHF. This chain links TRBV27 with TRBJ1-6; TRBD1 matches 10 bases. Germline V gene lookup returns CDR1 MNHEY and CDR2 SMNVEV (reference sequence). The CDR3 is made up of 15 amino acids. The J segment lost 9 bases and the V segment lost 6 bases, leaving 8 bases of the junction unmatched.

This clonotype was observed many times. The gene calls are TRBV11-2 and TRBJ2-7, with D possibly being TRBD1 (5 bases). The length of the CDR3 is 14 residues. The ends were cut back, 4 bases at V and 2 bases at J, with 12 bases in the middle. CDR1 is SGHAT, CDR2 FQNNGV, per germline. CDR3 in amino acids: CASSSPRQPYEQYF. The CDR3, as DNA: TGTGCCAGCAGCTCCCCCCGACAGCCCTACGAGCAGTACTTC.

In its sample, this clonotype was seen many times. The chain carries TRBV7-8 and TRBJ2-2; the D gene is possibly TRBD2 (6 bases). The CDR3 length is 16 residues. Germline CDR1 and CDR2: SGHVS and FQNEAQ. V shed 1 base and J shed 4 bases, with 13 bases lying between them. CDR3 region: CASSLGRGSSTGELFF. As DNA, the CDR3 is TGTGCCAGCAGCTTAGGTCGGGGGTCCTCCACCGGGGAGCTGTTTTTT.

This clonotype was seen a few times. The chain recombines TRBV15 with TRBJ2-7; 7 bases line up with TRBD1. The CDR3 has 15 residues. V shed 1 base and J 1 base; nucleotides not matched to a gene: 4. CDR1 is LNHNV and CDR2 is YYDKDF in the germline V gene (reference sequence). CDR3 protein: CATSRGLTGSYEQYF. The CDR3 nucleotides are TGTGCCACCAGCAGAGGCCTGACAGGGTCCTACGAGCAGTACTTC.

This clonotype was observed many times. V is TRBV30 and J is TRBJ2-7; 15 positions match TRBD2. Germline V gene data show CDR1 as GTSNPN and CDR2 as SVGIG (reference sequence). J was trimmed by 6 bases and V by 2 bases; bases with no gene match: 5. The CDR3 runs 15 residues. CDR3 region: CAWSSGTSGRIEQYF. Written as DNA, the CDR3 is TGTGCCTGGAGTTCCGGGACTAGCGGGAGGATCGAGCAGTACTTC.

This clonotype was detected a few times. Here the CDR3 omits its conserved ending phenylalanine or tryptophan, so a read error is the likely source. V and J are TRBV7-9 and TRBJ1-1; no definite D call. CDR1 is SEHNR, CDR2 FQNEAQ, per germline (reference sequence). The CDR3 contains 12 residues. Deletions cut 2 bases from V and 4 bases from J, with 5 bases between. Here the CDR3 reads CASSLRGTEAFL. The CDR3 coding sequence is TGTGCCAGCAGCTTACGCGGCACTGAAGCTTTCCTT.

The chain uses TRBV7-6 and TRBJ2-3; 11 positions match TRBD1. From germline, CDR1 is SGHVS and CDR2 FNYEAQ. V shed 0 bases, J shed 6 bases, and the junction held 5 bases outside the gene matches. The length of the CDR3 is 16 residues. CDR3 DNA: TGTGCCAGCAGCTTAGCCGGGACAGGGGGGCCCGATACGCAGTATTTT. It is translated as CASSLAGTGGPDTQYF.

The table lists this clonotype with many counts. The rearrangement uses TRBV2 and TRBJ2-5; D remains ambiguous. The CDR3 loop spans 15 amino acids. Trimming shortened V by 4 bases and J by 1 base, and 13 bases separated the two germline ends. Germline CDR1 and CDR2: SNHLY and FYNNEI. The CDR3 DNA follows: TGTGCCAGCAGTGTTGTGCAGCAAATCCAAGAGACCCAGTACTTC. Protein sequence: CASSVVQQIQETQYF.

This clonotype was observed a few times. The junction departs from germline at one end; a sequencing error may be responsible. The chain employs TRBV3-1 and TRBJ1-4; 8 positions match TRBD1. CDR3 length: 15 amino acids. Per the germline V gene, CDR1 is LGHDT and CDR2 is YNNKEL (reference sequence). The CDR3 region has the DNA TGTGCCAGCAGCCAAATGACAGGGGCTTCGGAAAATCTGTTTTTT. This codes for CASSQMTGASENLFF.

This clonotype was counted at least ten times. V is TRBV18 and J is TRBJ1-6; D is unresolved. The CDR3 extends over 14 amino acids. Trimming left V 6 bases short and J 7 bases short, with 13 bases between. Germline V gene sequence: CDR1 KGHSH, CDR2 LQKENI. CDR3 amino acids: CASSEDRGNSPLHF. CDR3 in DNA: TGTGCCAGCTCTGAGGACCGGGGAAATTCACCCCTCCACTTT.

This clonotype was counted many times. The chain is built from TRBV30 and TRBJ2-1, with TRBD1 matching 7 bases. The germline V gene has CDR1 GTSNPN and CDR2 SVGIG (reference sequence). The CDR3 extends over 13 amino acids. After removal of 0 bases from V and 9 bases from J, the junction contained 5 bases not matched to a gene. CDR3 region: CAWSVRQGSEQFF. CDR3 nucleotide sequence: TGTGCCTGGAGTGTACGACAGGGTAGTGAGCAGTTCTTC.

The gene calls are TRBV28 and TRBJ2-7, with D possibly TRBD1 on 6 matching bases. CDR1 MDHEN and CDR2 SYDVKM come from the germline V gene. CDR3 size: 14 residues. V lost 3 bases, J lost 2 bases, and 11 bases lay in between. The CDR3 is CASSFPGDTYEQYF. The CDR3 coding sequence is TGTGCCAGCAGTTTCCCAGGGGACACCTACGAGCAGTACTTC.

The chain is built from TRBV19 and TRBJ2-1, with D perhaps matching TRBD1 or TRBD2 (5 bases each). This CDR3 spans 15 amino acids. Per the germline V gene, CDR1 is LNHDA and CDR2 is SQIVND (reference sequence). Trimming pared 4 bases from V and 7 bases from J, leaving 17 bases between. The CDR3, as DNA: TGTGCCAGTAGTACCCATTTTGGGGGATATAATGAGCAGTTCTTC. Translation gives CASSTHFGGYNEQFF.

The chain links TRBV20-1 to TRBJ1-2; tentatively, D is TRBD1 (5 bases). V shed 5 bases and J shed 0 bases, with 16 bases lying between them. CDR1 is DFQATT, CDR2 SNEGSKA, per germline (reference sequence). This CDR3 spans 15 amino acids. The chain's CDR3 is CSARSGPPTNYGYTF. In DNA, the CDR3 is TGCAGTGCTCGCTCGGGACCGCCTACTAACTATGGCTACACCTTC.

This clonotype occurred many times. The chain links TRBV30 to TRBJ1-1; 8 nucleotides line up with TRBD1. V was pared by 3 bases and J by 6 bases, with 9 bases of the junction left unmatched. The length of the CDR3 is 14 residues. Per the germline V gene, CDR1 is GTSNPN and CDR2 is SVGIG (reference sequence). In DNA form, the CDR3 reads TGTGCCTGGAGACGGACAGGGACTGGCGCTGAAGCTTTCTTT. Encoded protein: CAWRRTGTGAEAFF.

On this clonotype itself: Given a much more abundant clone one base away, this may be a read error. The chain uses TRBV2 and TRBJ2-7, with TRBD1 matching over 10 bases. The germline V gene encodes CDR1 SNHLY and CDR2 FYNNEI. The length of the CDR3 is 16 residues. V lost 8 bases, J lost 3 bases, and 13 bases stayed unmatched. The CDR3 DNA reads as TGTGCCAGCGGGGGACAGGGGAATCCCCCAGACTACGAGCAGTACTTC. Its protein product is CASGGQGNPPDYEQYF. Filled out from reference TRBV2 and TRBJ2-7, the complete variable domain reads EPEVTQTPSHQVTQMGQEVILRCVPISNHLYFYWYRQILGQKVEFLVSFYNNEISEKSEIFDDQFSVERPDGSNFTLKIRSTKLEDSAMYFCASGGQGNPPDYEQYFGPGTRLTVT.

This clonotype was seen ten or more times. The CDR3 region is CSAGTGGPYNEQFF. The DNA of the CDR3 is TGCAGTGCTGGGACAGGGGGACCCTACAATGAGCAGTTCTTC. J is TRBJ2-1 and V is TRBV20-1; 11 bases agree with TRBD1. The CDR3 extends over 14 amino acids. CDR1 DFQATT and CDR2 SNEGSKA come from the germline V gene (reference sequence). The junction had 2 bases not matched to a gene; V was cut back by 5 bases and J by 2 bases.